This T cell receptor (beta chain) was profiled in a study of blood T cell repertoires in COVID-19. On the study more broadly: Acute-phase and convalescent COVID-19 samples originated in the United States, Italy and Spain. The cDNA or gDNA used as material had been derived from T cells, B-cell-depleted T cells, or PBMCs.

V was shortened by 2 bases and J by 0 bases, with 11 bases between the two germline ends. The CDR3 totals 17 residues. The germline V gene encodes CDR1 LNHNV and CDR2 YYDKDF (reference sequence). Produced via immunoSEQ multiplex PCR; TCRdb's table is partial and in-frame only. This table holds around 270,000 clones, more than 90% found once. The material sequenced was peripheral blood. This sequence was found in a person under 30 with COVID-19, enrolled during active disease. The V call is TRBV15, the J call TRBJ1-6, with no clear D. The CDR3 nucleotides read TGTGCCACCAGCAGACAAAACCTAACCTCCTATAATTCACCCCTCCACTTT. It is translated as CATSRQNLTSYNSPLHF.